A single TCR beta chain is shown here with its context. Its antigen is still unknown. No quality values exist for individual bases; no much larger clone is one base distant. The sample comes from a study (dated by TCRdb to 2014 to 2015). In the study overall: The study set out to test whether tumor-infiltrating Tregs in breast cancer get recruited from blood Tregs or are instead converted in situ from other CD4+ T cell subsets. Summary of the overall study and its limitations: The greatest overlap of tumor-infiltrating Treg TCR alpha and beta sequences was with tumor naive CD4+ T cells, followed next by blood naive CD4+ T cells. Tumor memory CD4+ T cell TCR gene usage was found to cluster with blood and lymph node memory CD4+ cells and with lymph node naive CD4+ cells. The validation in the larger cohort was limited to a single TCR beta V-J rearrangement instead of whole repertoires.

Full-length TCR variable regions were amplified by 5' RACE PCR with constant-region reverse primers, and semi-nested PCR with Nested Universal Primer A was subsequently performed. The ReliaPrep RNA Cell Miniprep System was used to extract total RNA, which was then reverse transcribed into 5'RACE-ready cDNA with the SMARTer RACE 5'/3' Kit. Full-length TCR alpha and beta libraries were barcoded with multiplex adaptors and sequenced on an Illumina MiSeq. In the original analysis: For each of nine subset-tissue groups, sequencing data from the five patients were pooled, and the groups were then compared using unsupervised clustering of TCR gene usage. The Morisita-Horn index was used to calculate repertoire similarity, with shared sequences weighted according to their contribution to each repertoire. The raw public reads went through TCRdb reprocessing: fastp at Q25, MiXCR clone calling, in-frame beta chains kept. CDR3 protein sequences are deduplicated, and each keeps its most common genes and DNA. The V and J calls and clone size come from TCRdb's table, not from the authors' own analysis. This sample comprises some 9,200 distinct CDR3 sequences, around 53% of them detected only once. Of the sample, about 6.4% falls within the top ten clones.

Cells that were CD4+CD25+CD127-/low were isolated as Tregs. Tregs, naive and memory CD4+ T cells from tumor, blood and ipsilateral draining lymph nodes of about five breast cancer patients underwent full-length TCR alpha and beta sequencing. Tumor tissue and lymph nodes obtained by ipsilateral axillary dissection were perfused with PBS, cut into small pieces and digested using collagenase I and hyaluronidase. Ficoll density gradient centrifugation was used to isolate mononuclear cells from lymph nodes or from under 55 ml of peripheral blood. A purity exceeding 90% was confirmed by FACS for the sorted cell populations. The receptor was isolated from a female donor with breast cancer. Specimen: Tregs sorted from a lymph node.

The encoded CDR3 is CASRQTGRPEAFF. The DNA sequence is given as TGTGCCAGCAGGCAGACAGGGCGCCCTGAAGCTTTCTTT. The chain is made from TRBV3-1 and TRBJ1-1; TRBD1 lines up with 7 middle nucleotides. There are 13 amino acids in the CDR3, from cysteine to phenylalanine inclusive. Only the CDR3 DNA stays, 39 bases, in frame from base 1. Looking up the germline V gene (reference sequence) yields CDR1 LGHDT and CDR2 YNNKEL. Relative to germline, V is missing 6 bases and J is missing 6 bases, with 7 bases of the junction outside any gene match.